This TCR beta chain appears in the sequencing data of a study of blood T cell repertoires in COVID-19 (dated by TCRdb to between 2020 and 2021). As for the study more broadly: Samples from collaborators originated in the United States, Italy and Spain and spanned both the acute and convalescent phases of COVID-19. The prospective study material was composed of cDNA or gDNA derived from T cells, B-cell-depleted T cells, or PBMCs. Subjects who had been exposed to COVID-19, were actively infected with it, or had recovered from it provided the deeply sampled blood TCRbeta repertoires that made up the dataset. The repertoires were released in a freely available public database intended as a resource for research on the immune response to SARS-CoV-2. Samples came from the ongoing ImmuneRACE study (first 160 participants) plus 1,254 subjects from 6 global collaborators. The sample metadata nearly always contained a de-identified subject ID, COVID-19 status, age in years and sex. Where available, HLA class I and class II types were taken from metadata supplied by the sample provider and were not determined by assay-based typing.

With respect to this clone: The specificity of this receptor is unknown. No base quality values were provided; no much bigger clone lies one nucleotide off.

TCRbeta CDR3 regions were amplified from genomic DNA by means of the immunoSEQ Assay, a bias-controlled multiplex PCR. The study's own analysis went as follows. Nucleated cell counts per sample were estimated from amplification of reference gene primers within the assay. To quantify the absolute abundance of each unique TCRbeta CDR3 rearrangement, sequence reads were collapsed and filtered. For each sample, productive Simpson clonality was calculated as the square root of Simpson's diversity index over productive rearrangements. The table comes from immuneACCESS by way of TCRdb, which keeps in-frame sequences with V and J called. Part of the clones is missing from these tables; in studies checked, under half for an unresolved V gene and the rest for unknown reasons. V and J calls and clone size come straight from that table; D and trimming were deduced from the DNA. For this sample there are over 200,000 clones; around 88% appear just once. Of the sample, 8.2% falls within the top ten clones.

General study outcomes and caveats: How much clinical and demographic metadata was included differed by source and by participant, and the metadata was provided uncurated.

Collaborating institutions collected whole blood in K2EDTA tubes following their own protocols. For TCRbeta analysis, collaborator samples were shipped as frozen whole blood, as isolated PBMCs, or as DNA extracted from either sample type. The CDR3, cysteine through phenylalanine, is 18 amino acids long. The CDR3 DNA has 54 bases and is translated from base 1. Ends trimmed: V by 3 bases, J by 0 bases; bases unmatched to a gene: 6. CDR1 and CDR2 were assigned from the germline V gene as KGHDR and SFDVKD. The sequenced sample was peripheral blood. The V gene is TRBV24-1 and the J gene is TRBJ2-3, with 12 bases aligning to TRBD2. The receptor was isolated from a woman in her 50s with acute or convalescent COVID-19. The bases are TGTGCCACCAGTGATGCCCCCGGGACTAGCGGGAGCACAGATACGCAGTATTTT. Translated, it reads CATSDAPGTSGSTDTQYF.